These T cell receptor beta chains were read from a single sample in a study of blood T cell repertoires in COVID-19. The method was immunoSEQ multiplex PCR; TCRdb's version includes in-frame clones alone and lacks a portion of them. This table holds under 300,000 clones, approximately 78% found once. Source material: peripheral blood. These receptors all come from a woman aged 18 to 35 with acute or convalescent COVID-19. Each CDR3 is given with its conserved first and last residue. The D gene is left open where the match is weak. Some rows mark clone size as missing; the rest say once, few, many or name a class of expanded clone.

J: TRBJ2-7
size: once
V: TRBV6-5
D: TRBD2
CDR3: CASSYSGLAGDREQYF
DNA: TGTGCCAGCAGTTACTCTGGGCTAGCGGGGGACAGGGAGCAGTACTTC

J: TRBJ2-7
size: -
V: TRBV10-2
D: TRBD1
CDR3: CASSDQQGARRSYEQYF
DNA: TGCGCCAGCAGTGACCAACAGGGGGCGCGTCGATCCTACGAGCAGTACTTC

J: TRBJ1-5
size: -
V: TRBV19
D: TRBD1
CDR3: CASSILRGQGLYQPQHF
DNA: TGTGCCAGTAGTATCCTCCGGGGACAGGGCTTGTATCAGCCCCAGCATTTT

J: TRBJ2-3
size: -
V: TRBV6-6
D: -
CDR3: CASREQGADTQYF
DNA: TGTGCCAGCAGGGAACAGGGCGCAGATACGCAGTATTTT

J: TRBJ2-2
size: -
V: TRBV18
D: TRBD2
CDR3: CASSPVRTSGRSGDTGELFF
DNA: TGTGCCAGCTCACCGGTGAGGACTAGCGGGAGGTCTGGGGACACCGGGGAGCTGTTTTTT

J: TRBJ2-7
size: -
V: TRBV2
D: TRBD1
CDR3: CASSDPFVRTGQYF
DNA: TGTGCCAGCAGTGATCCCTTCGTGAGGACAGGGCAGTACTTC

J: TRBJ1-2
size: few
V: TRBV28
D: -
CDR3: CASSLLGLDYGYTF
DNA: TGTGCCAGCAGTTTACTGGGACTGGACTATGGCTACACCTTC

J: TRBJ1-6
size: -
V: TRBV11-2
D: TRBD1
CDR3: CASSLPTGANSPLHF
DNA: TGTGCCAGCAGCTTACCGACAGGGGCTAATTCACCCCTCCACTTT

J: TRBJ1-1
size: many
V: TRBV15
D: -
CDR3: CATFTPQYEAFF
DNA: TGTGCCACTTTTACCCCACAGTATGAAGCTTTCTTT

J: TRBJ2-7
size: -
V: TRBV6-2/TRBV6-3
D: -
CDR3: CASSYVAVGGGSYEQYF
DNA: TGTGCCAGCAGTTACGTCGCCGTGGGAGGGGGTTCCTACGAGCAGTACTTC

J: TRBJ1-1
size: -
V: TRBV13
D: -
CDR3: CASSLNRGNTEAFF
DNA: TGTGCCAGCAGCTTAAATAGGGGGAACACTGAAGCTTTCTTT

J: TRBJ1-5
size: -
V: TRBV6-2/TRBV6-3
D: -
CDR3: CASSSGQLGNQPQHF
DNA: TGTGCCAGCAGTTCAGGACAACTCGGAAATCAGCCCCAGCATTTT

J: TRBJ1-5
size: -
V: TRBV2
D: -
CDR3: CASSFRLNQPQHF
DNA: TGTGCCAGCAGTTTCAGACTCAATCAGCCCCAGCATTTT

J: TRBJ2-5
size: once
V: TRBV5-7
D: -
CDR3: CASSCLNHREETQYF
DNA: TGTGCCAGCAGCTGCCTCAACCACAGGGAAGAGACCCAGTACTTC

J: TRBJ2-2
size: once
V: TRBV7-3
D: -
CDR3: CASSRQSGTGELFF
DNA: TGTGCCAGCAGCCGCCAGTCGGGGACCGGGGAGCTGTTTTTT

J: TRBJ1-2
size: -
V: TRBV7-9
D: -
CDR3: CASAGVAYGYTF
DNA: TGTGCCAGTGCAGGGGTCGCCTATGGCTACACCTTC

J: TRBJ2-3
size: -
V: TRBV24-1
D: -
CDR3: CATSVTGDTQYF
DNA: TGTGCCACCAGCGTTACTGGAGATACGCAGTATTTT

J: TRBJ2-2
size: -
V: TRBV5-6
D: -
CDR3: CASSLGQGLSTGELFF
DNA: TGTGCCAGCAGCTTGGGACAAGGCTTGAGCACCGGGGAGCTGTTTTTT

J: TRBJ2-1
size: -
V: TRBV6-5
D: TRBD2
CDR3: CASSSGTSVYEQFF
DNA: TGTGCCAGCAGTTCCGGGACTAGCGTTTATGAGCAGTTCTTC

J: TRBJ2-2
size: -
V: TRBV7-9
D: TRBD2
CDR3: CASSPMGLAGTGELFF
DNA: TGTGCCAGCAGCCCAATGGGACTAGCGGGTACCGGGGAGCTGTTTTTT

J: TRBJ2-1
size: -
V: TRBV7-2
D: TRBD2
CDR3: CASSSRLAGVGEQFF
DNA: TGTGCCAGCAGTTCTAGACTAGCGGGAGTAGGTGAGCAGTTCTTC

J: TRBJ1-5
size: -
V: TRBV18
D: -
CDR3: CASSPTVGNQPQHF
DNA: TGTGCCAGCTCACCGACAGTGGGGAATCAGCCCCAGCATTTT

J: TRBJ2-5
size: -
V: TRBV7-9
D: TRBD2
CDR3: CASSRTSVSRETQYF
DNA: TGTGCCAGCAGTCGGACTAGCGTCTCACGAGAGACCCAGTACTTC

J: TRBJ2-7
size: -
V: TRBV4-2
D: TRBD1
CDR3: CASSSSPGQPYEQYF
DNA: TGTGCCAGCAGCTCGAGCCCGGGACAGCCCTACGAGCAGTACTTC

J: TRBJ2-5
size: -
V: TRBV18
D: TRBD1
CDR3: CASSAGTGGQETQYF
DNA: TGTGCCAGCTCGGCAGGGACAGGGGGGCAAGAGACCCAGTACTTC

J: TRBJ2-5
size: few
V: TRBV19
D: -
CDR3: CASSIAGFEETQYF
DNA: TGTGCCAGTAGTATAGCGGGGTTTGAAGAGACCCAGTACTTC

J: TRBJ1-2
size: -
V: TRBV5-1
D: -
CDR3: CASSPRPDSSYGYTF
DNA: TGCGCCAGCAGCCCGAGGCCGGACAGCTCCTATGGCTACACCTTC

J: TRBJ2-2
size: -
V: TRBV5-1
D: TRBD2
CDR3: CASSPRLATGELFF
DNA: TGCGCCAGCAGCCCTCGACTAGCCACCGGGGAGCTGTTTTTT

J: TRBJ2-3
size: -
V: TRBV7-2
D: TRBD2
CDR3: CASSLRSGLAPTDTQYF
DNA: TGTGCCAGCAGCTTACGTTCGGGACTAGCGCCCACAGATACGCAGTATTTT

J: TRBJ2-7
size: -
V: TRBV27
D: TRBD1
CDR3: CASSYARDRAYEQYF
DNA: TGTGCCAGCAGCTACGCCCGGGACAGGGCCTACGAGCAGTACTTC

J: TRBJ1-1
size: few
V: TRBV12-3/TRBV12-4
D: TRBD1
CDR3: CASSQTGGTEAFF
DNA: TGTGCCAGCAGTCAAACAGGGGGGACTGAAGCTTTCTTT

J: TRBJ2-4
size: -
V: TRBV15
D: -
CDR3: CATSRVRAENIQYF
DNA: TGTGCCACCAGCAGAGTTCGAGCTGAAAACATTCAGTACTTC

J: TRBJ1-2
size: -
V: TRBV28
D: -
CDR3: CASRRGVNGYTF
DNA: TGTGCCAGCCGCCGGGGGGTCAATGGCTACACCTTC

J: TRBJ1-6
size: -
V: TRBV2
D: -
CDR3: CASKTTGPQAPLHF
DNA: TGTGCCAGCAAAACCACAGGGCCACAAGCCCCCCTCCACTTT

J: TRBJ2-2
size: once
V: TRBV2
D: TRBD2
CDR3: CASRPGTSGGPGELFF
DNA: TGTGCCAGCAGACCTGGGACTAGCGGGGGCCCCGGGGAGCTGTTTTTT

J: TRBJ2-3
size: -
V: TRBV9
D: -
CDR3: CASSPQPRIRADTQYF
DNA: TGTGCCAGCAGCCCACAACCGAGGATACGGGCAGATACGCAGTATTTT

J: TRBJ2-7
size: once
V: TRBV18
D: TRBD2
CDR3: CASSTRTRGSHEQYF
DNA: TGTGCCAGCTCTACAAGGACGCGGGGGTCCCACGAGCAGTACTTC

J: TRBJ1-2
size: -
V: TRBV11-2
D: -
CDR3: CASSFGGESSYGYTF
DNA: TGTGCCAGCAGCTTCGGCGGAGAGAGTAGCTATGGCTACACCTTC

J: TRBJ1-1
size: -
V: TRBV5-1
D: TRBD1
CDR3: CASSLVRGLTEAFF
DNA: TGCGCCAGCAGCTTGGTTAGGGGGCTCACTGAAGCTTTCTTT

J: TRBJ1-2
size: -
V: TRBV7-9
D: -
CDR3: CASTLEAGVGYTF
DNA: TGTGCCAGCACCTTAGAGGCGGGGGTTGGCTACACCTTC

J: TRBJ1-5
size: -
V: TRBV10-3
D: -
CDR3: CAIGDQPQHF
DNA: TGTGCCATCGGAGATCAGCCCCAGCATTTT

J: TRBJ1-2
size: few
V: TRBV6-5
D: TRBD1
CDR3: CASSYTTGDIGYTF
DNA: TGTGCCAGCAGTTACACGACAGGGGATATCGGCTACACCTTC

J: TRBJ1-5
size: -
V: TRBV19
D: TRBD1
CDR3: CASSINQGAGNQPQHF
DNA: TGTGCCAGTAGTATAAACCAGGGGGCCGGGAATCAGCCCCAGCATTTT

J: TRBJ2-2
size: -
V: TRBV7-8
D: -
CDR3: CASSSKVSRGRGSGELFF
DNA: TGTGCCAGCAGCTCCAAGGTGTCTCGGGGTAGAGGGTCCGGGGAGCTGTTTTTT

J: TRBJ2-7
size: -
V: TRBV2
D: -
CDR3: CASSVGPGDYEQYF
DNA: TGTGCCAGCAGTGTGGGACCAGGGGACTACGAGCAGTACTTC

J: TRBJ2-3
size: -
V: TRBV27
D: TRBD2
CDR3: CASSARGSGRADTQYF
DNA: TGTGCCAGCAGTGCTCGGGGTAGCGGGAGAGCAGATACGCAGTATTTT

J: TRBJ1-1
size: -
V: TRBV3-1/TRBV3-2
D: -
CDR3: CASRPSRQIAEAFF
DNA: TGTGCCAGCAGACCTAGTAGACAGATCGCTGAAGCTTTCTTT

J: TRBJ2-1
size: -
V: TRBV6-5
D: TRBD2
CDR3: CASSYSGGRTDEQFF
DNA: TGTGCCAGCAGTTACTCCGGCGGGAGAACCGATGAGCAGTTCTTC